This TCR beta chain was recorded in a study of identical twins. Germline V gene sequence: CDR1 LGHNA, CDR2 YNFKEQ. The CDR3 runs to 14 residues. V was pared by 4 bases and J by 0 bases, with 10 bases between. TCRdb re-called the 5' RACE reads through MiXCR, storing one row per CDR3 protein. The data hold roughly 280,000 distinct CDR3 sequences, with more than 8% observed a single time. General observations from the study: Cross-sectional statistics underpinned the conclusions; the same donors were not followed.

This clonotype showed up many times. What it binds is unknown. These same data were also listed under a study on yellow fever vaccine responses in identical twins.

The clonotype was recovered from a woman aged 18-30 years in good health. The sequenced material came from CD8+ T cells sorted from blood. V is TRBV4-2 and J is TRBJ2-7; no reliable D call. The CDR3 DNA follows: TGTGCCAGCAGCCCGCGAACGGACTCCTACGAGCAGTACTTC. Translating it yields CASSPRTDSYEQYF.